The T cell receptor (beta chain) under discussion was sequenced for a study of T cell responses to AZD1222 COVID-19 vaccine. Study-wide background: Second-dose intervals of approximately 4 or approximately 12 weeks were pooled. Study conclusions and caveats: Baseline antibody screening turned up just a handful of seropositive AZD1222 recipients. Donors were mostly white British, more females; clonal diversity possibly underestimated. Repertoires in all cases were sampled only once the peak T cell response had passed.

Some clones are missing from TCRdb's copy, which holds only in-frame ones; the method was immunoSEQ multiplex PCR. The sample holds more than 85,000 clones; around nine tenths are singletons and the top ten take approximately 15%. This clone turned up a few times. The antigen remains undetermined. This CDR3 region has 16 residues. The specimen comprised peripheral blood, sampled on day 0 of AZD1222 vaccination. This chain uses TRBV21-1 with TRBJ1-2. TRBV21-1 is noted as a pseudogene. The receptor comes from an adult in good health. The CDR3 DNA sequence: TGTGCCAGCAGCAAAGCAGCGGGACAGTTCCTTGGTGGCTACACCTTC. As protein: CASSKAAGQFLGGYTF.